This T cell receptor (beta chain) was retrieved from a study of blood T cell repertoires in COVID-19. In the source study's methods: Scientists estimated how many nucleated cells there were by amplifying reference gene primers. The method was immunoSEQ multiplex PCR; TCRdb's version includes in-frame clones alone and lacks a portion of them. The V and J calls and clone size are taken from that table; D and trimming were inferred from the DNA. The table has some 150,000 clones, about 83% seen once. The CDR3 runs to 15 residues. Trimming pared 0 bases from V and 0 bases from J, leaving 7 bases between. Germline V CDR1 and CDR2: SGHRS, YFSETQ.

J is TRBJ2-1 and V is TRBV5-1; unclear D gene. The source material was peripheral blood. This TCR came from a man in his late teens or twenties with active or convalescent COVID-19. The CDR3 DNA reads TGCGCCAGCAGCTTGGCCAGAGGCTCCTACAATGAGCAGTTCTTC. Its protein is CASSLARGSYNEQFF.